This is a list of T cell receptor beta chains from one sample in a study of blood T cell repertoires in COVID-19. Only in-frame clones appear in the TCRdb table, and some are missing; sequencing was by immunoSEQ multiplex PCR. The sample yields some 290,000 clones, 70% to 90% seen once. The material sequenced was peripheral blood. The receptors were sampled from a man aged 18 to 29 with active or convalescent COVID-19. Each CDR3 is given with its conserved first and last residue. Each record gives: J gene, V gene, clone size, D gene, CDR3 DNA, CDR3 protein. D genes are given only for firm matches. The size field is filled for only some rows; it gives once, few, many or a size class.

TRBJ2-4 | TRBV14 | - | TRBD2 | TGTGCCAGCAGCCAAGGAAGGCGCGGGGGATTTGGCATTCAGTACTTC | CASSQGRRGGFGIQYF
TRBJ2-3 | TRBV5-4 | - | TRBD2 | TGTGCCAGCAGCGACCAGCGGGGCGGCACAGATACGCAGTATTTT | CASSDQRGGTDTQYF
TRBJ1-1 | TRBV15 | many | - | TGTGCCACCAGCAGCCGGGGGATGAACACTGAAGCTTTCTTT | CATSSRGMNTEAFF
TRBJ2-1 | TRBV24-1 | - | - | TGTGCCACCAGTGATTTCAAGGGGCGCAATGAGCAGTTCTTC | CATSDFKGRNEQFF
TRBJ1-2 | TRBV5-6 | - | TRBD1 | TGTGCCAGCAGCCCAGGTTCAAGGACAGGGGGCACCTGGGATGGCTACACCTTC | CASSPGSRTGGTWDGYTF
TRBJ2-1 | TRBV28 | once | TRBD1 | TGTGCCAGCAGTGCCACCGGGACAGGAGTCTACAATGAGCAGTTCTTC | CASSATGTGVYNEQFF
TRBJ2-7 | TRBV5-1 | - | TRBD2 | TGCGCCAGCAGACCCCAACCTTGGAGCGGGACCTCGGAGGACGAGCAGTACTTC | CASRPQPWSGTSEDEQYF
TRBJ2-3 | TRBV9 | - | TRBD1 | TGTGCCAGCAGCGAAACCTACTCGTTAGGGACAGGGGTCACAGATACGCAGTATTTT | CASSETYSLGTGVTDTQYF
TRBJ2-1 | TRBV27 | - | - | TGTGCCAGCAATCAAGGGGTTAGCTCCTACAATGAGCAGTTCTTC | CASNQGVSSYNEQFF
TRBJ1-5 | TRBV24-1 | - | - | TGTGCCACCAGTGACGCAGATGTGGGGCTGGGGTCCGGTCAGCCCCAGCATTTT | CATSDADVGLGSGQPQHF
TRBJ2-5 | TRBV25-1 | - | - | TGTGCCAGCAGCAATGACTTATCCTCTCAAGAGACCCAGTACTTC | CASSNDLSSQETQYF
TRBJ2-1 | TRBV10-3 | - | - | TGTGCCATCAGCGATATGACGGAGGGCAATGAGCAGTTCTTC | CAISDMTEGNEQFF
TRBJ2-1 | TRBV15 | - | TRBD2 | TGTGCCACCAGCAGAGGACTAGCGGGAGGAGCCCAGTTCTTC | CATSRGLAGGAQFF
TRBJ1-1 | TRBV14 | - | - | TGTGCCAGCAGCCAAGGGGCCCTCGGGGGAGCTTTCTTT | CASSQGALGGAFF
TRBJ1-5 | TRBV11-2 | few | TRBD1 | TGTGCCAGCAGCTTGGGACAGGGGGCTTTTAATCAGCCCCAGCATTTT | CASSLGQGAFNQPQHF
TRBJ1-1 | TRBV6-1 | - | - | TGTGCCAGCAGTGAACCGGGAGTTAAGAACACTGAAGCTTTCTTT | CASSEPGVKNTEAFF
TRBJ2-1 | TRBV5-4 | - | TRBD2 | TGTGCCAGCAGCTTGCCCCCGCGGGGGGGAGGCAATGAGCAGTTCTTC | CASSLPPRGGGNEQFF
TRBJ2-7 | TRBV7-9 | - | - | TGTGCCAGCAGGCCTAGGGGCCGGTACGAGCAGTACTTC | CASRPRGRYEQYF
TRBJ2-3 | TRBV10-3 | once | TRBD1 | TGTGCCATCATGCAGGGGGCAACAGATACGCAGTATTTT | CAIMQGATDTQYF
TRBJ2-3 | TRBV29-1 | - | - | TGCAGCGTTTGGCCTCTCGATACAGATACGCAGTATTTT | CSVWPLDTDTQYF
TRBJ2-2 | TRBV7-9 | - | - | TGTGCCAGCAGCTTAGACTGGACGCGGGCCGGGGAGCTGTTTTTT | CASSLDWTRAGELFF
TRBJ2-5 | TRBV27 | - | TRBD1 | TGTGCCAGCAGACCTTGGGACAGGGTGGGGGAGACCCAGTACTTC | CASRPWDRVGETQYF
TRBJ2-2 | TRBV29-1 | - | - | TGCAGCGCCAGCACAAATGACGCGGGGACCCTGTTTTTT | CSASTNDAGTLFF
TRBJ1-5 | TRBV19 | once | - | TGTGCCAGTAGTGTACAGGAAAATCAGCCCCAGCATTTT | CASSVQENQPQHF
TRBJ2-3 | TRBV30 | - | - | TGTGCCTGGAGAGGGGCCGTCGATACGCAGTATTTT | CAWRGAVDTQYF
TRBJ2-7 | TRBV7-3 | - | TRBD1 | TGTGCCAGCAGCGTCGGGACAGGTACCTACGAGCAGTACTTC | CASSVGTGTYEQYF
TRBJ2-3 | TRBV18 | once | TRBD2 | TGTGCCAGCTCACCGGGCGGGGGGGCCAAAGATACGCAGTATTTT | CASSPGGGAKDTQYF
TRBJ2-1 | TRBV6-5 | - | - | TGTGCCAGCAGTTACGGGCCGGGGGGCCTGGGGCATGAGCAGTTCTTC | CASSYGPGGLGHEQFF
TRBJ2-5 | TRBV4-1 | many | - | TGCGCCAGCAGCCAAAGTTTAGCGGAAACCCAAGAGACCCAGTACTTC | CASSQSLAETQETQYF
TRBJ2-7 | TRBV2 | - | - | TGTGCCAGCAGTGACGACATCGTTACCTACGAGCAGTACTTC | CASSDDIVTYEQYF
TRBJ2-1 | TRBV5-5 | - | - | TGTGCCAGCAGCTTGAGCTCTACCTACAATGAGCAGTTCTTC | CASSLSSTYNEQFF
TRBJ2-7 | TRBV6-2/TRBV6-3 | - | TRBD2 | TGTGCCAGCAGTTACCCCGGACTAGCGGAACCCTACGAGCAGTACTTC | CASSYPGLAEPYEQYF
TRBJ2-7 | TRBV19 | - | - | TGTGCCAGTAGTACCGCGGGACAGTCCTACGAGCAGTACTTC | CASSTAGQSYEQYF
TRBJ2-2 | TRBV9 | - | - | TGTGCCAGCAGCGTAGCCCGGAACACCGGGGAGCTGTTTTTT | CASSVARNTGELFF
TRBJ1-6 | TRBV30 | - | - | TGTGCCTGGACGAGGCCGGATGATTCACCCCTCCACTTT | CAWTRPDDSPLHF
TRBJ1-1 | TRBV1 | - | - | TGCACTAGTCCGGAGGGGTTGAACACTGAAGCTTTCTTT | CTSPEGLNTEAFF
TRBJ2-6 | TRBV9 | - | - | TGTGCCAGCAGCGTAGCAAGGGGCCAGGGCTATCGCTCTGGGGCCAACGTCCTGACTTTC | CASSVARGQGYRSGANVLTF
TRBJ1-2 | TRBV30 | - | - | TGTGCCTGGAGTGTAACAGAAGTCTATGGCTACACCTTC | CAWSVTEVYGYTF
TRBJ1-4 | TRBV28 | - | - | TGTGCCAGCAGCCCGCCGGCGGGTGGTTGGGAAAAACTGTTTTTT | CASSPPAGGWEKLFF
TRBJ2-3 | TRBV19 | - | - | TGTGCCAGTAGTATAGGAACCAGGGGAGCAGATACGCAGTATTTT | CASSIGTRGADTQYF
TRBJ2-7 | TRBV18 | - | - | TGTGCCAGCTCACCACCTTCCGGTCCCGAGGGGCAGTACTTC | CASSPPSGPEGQYF
TRBJ2-7 | TRBV9 | many | TRBD2 | TGTGCCAGCAGCGGAACTAGCGTCTCCTACGAGCAGTACTTC | CASSGTSVSYEQYF
TRBJ1-4 | TRBV5-6 | - | - | TGTGCCAGCAGCCAGCAGGCCGAAAAACTGTTTTTT | CASSQQAEKLFF
TRBJ1-1 | TRBV24-1 | - | - | TGTGCCACCAGTGATTCCTCAGTGAACACTGAAGCTTTCTTT | CATSDSSVNTEAFF
TRBJ2-2 | TRBV7-9 | - | TRBD2 | TGTGCCAGCAGCTCGGGACTAGCCGGGGGCACCGGGGAGCTGTTTTTT | CASSSGLAGGTGELFF
TRBJ2-7 | TRBV15 | - | TRBD1 | TGTGCCACCAGCAGAGAGATCCCCGGGACAGACCCCTACGAGCAGTACTTC | CATSREIPGTDPYEQYF
TRBJ2-7 | TRBV28 | medium-sized | TRBD1 | TGTGCCAGCAGTTTAGAGGTCAGGGGGTATGAGCAGTACTTC | CASSLEVRGYEQYF
TRBJ2-5 | TRBV7-3 | - | - | TGTGCCAGCAGCTTTCTCAGCGGGACATCGGAGACCCAGTACTTC | CASSFLSGTSETQYF
TRBJ2-7 | TRBV7-6 | - | - | TGTGCCAGCAGCTTCACGGAGGCCTCCTACTCCTACGAGCAGTACTTC | CASSFTEASYSYEQYF
TRBJ1-4 | TRBV6-5 | - | TRBD1 | TGTGCCAGCAGTTACTCGATAGGGACAGGGGATGAAAAACTGTTTTTT | CASSYSIGTGDEKLFF
TRBJ1-2 | TRBV29-1 | - | - | TGCAGCGTTGAACCCAGGGGCGCTATCGATGGCTACACCTTC | CSVEPRGAIDGYTF
TRBJ1-5 | TRBV24-1 | - | - | TGTGCCACCAGTGATCCTAGAATTAGCAATCAGCCCCAGCATTTT | CATSDPRISNQPQHF
TRBJ1-5 | TRBV30 | - | - | TGTGCCTGGAGAGCCCCCCCAGGTTCGAGCAATCAGCCCCAGCATTTT | CAWRAPPGSSNQPQHF
TRBJ2-1 | TRBV6-6 | - | TRBD1 | TGTGCCAGCAGTTATCCTTCAAGGACAGGGCGTTATGAGCAGTTCTTC | CASSYPSRTGRYEQFF
TRBJ2-5 | TRBV28 | - | - | TGTGCCAGCAGCCCGACAGATTGGGAGACCCAGTACTTC | CASSPTDWETQYF